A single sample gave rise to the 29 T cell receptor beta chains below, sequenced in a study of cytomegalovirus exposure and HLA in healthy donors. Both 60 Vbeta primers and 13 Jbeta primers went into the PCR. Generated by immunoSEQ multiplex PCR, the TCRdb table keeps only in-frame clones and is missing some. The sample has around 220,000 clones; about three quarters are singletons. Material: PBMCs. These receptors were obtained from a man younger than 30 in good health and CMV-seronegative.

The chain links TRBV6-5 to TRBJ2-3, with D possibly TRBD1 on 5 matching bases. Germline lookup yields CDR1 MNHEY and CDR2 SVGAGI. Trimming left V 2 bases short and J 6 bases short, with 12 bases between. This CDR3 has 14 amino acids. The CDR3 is CASSYEKGWDTQYF. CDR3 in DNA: TGTGCCAGCAGTTACGAGAAGGGGTGGGATACGCAGTATTTT.

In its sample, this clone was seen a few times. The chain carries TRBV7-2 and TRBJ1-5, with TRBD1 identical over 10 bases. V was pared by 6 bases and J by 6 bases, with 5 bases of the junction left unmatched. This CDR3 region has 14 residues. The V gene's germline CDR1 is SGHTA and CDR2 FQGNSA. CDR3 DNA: TGTGCCAGCAGTCTCGGGACAGGGGTTCAGCCCCAGCATTTT. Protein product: CASSLGTGVQPQHF.

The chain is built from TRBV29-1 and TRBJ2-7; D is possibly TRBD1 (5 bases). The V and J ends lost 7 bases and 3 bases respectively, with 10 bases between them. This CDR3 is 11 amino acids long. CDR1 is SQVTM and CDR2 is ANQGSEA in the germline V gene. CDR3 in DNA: TGCAGCGCCATAGACAGCTACGAGCAGTACTTC. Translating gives CSAIDSYEQYF.

CDR3 sequence reads: CASSVGLHTGELFF. The CDR3 nucleotides are TGTGCCAGCAGCGTAGGACTCCACACCGGGGAGCTGTTTTTT. This sequence joins TRBV9 and TRBJ2-2; no firm D call. The length of the CDR3 is 14 residues. Germline CDR1 SGDLS, CDR2 YYNGEE. Trimming shortened V by 0 bases and J by 3 bases, and 6 bases separated the two germline ends. Drawing the rest from reference TRBV9 and TRBJ2-2, the complete variable domain is DSGVTQTPKHLITATGQRVTLRCSPRSGDLSVYWYQQSLDQGLQFLIQYYNGEERAKGNILERFSAQQFPDLHSELNLSSLELGDSALYFCASSVGLHTGELFFGEGSRLTVL.

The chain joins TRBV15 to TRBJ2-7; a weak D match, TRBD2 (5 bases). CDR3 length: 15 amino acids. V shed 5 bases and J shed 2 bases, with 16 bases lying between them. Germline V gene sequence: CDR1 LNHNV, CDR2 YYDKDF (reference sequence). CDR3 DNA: TGTGCCACCAGCGAAGCTCAGGCAGCGGCCTACGAGCAGTACTTC. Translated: CATSEAQAAAYEQYF.

CDR3 coding DNA: TGTGCCAGCTCACGTACGCGACCTACTAGCGGGAGAGGGACCGGGGAGCTGTTTTTT. As protein: CASSRTRPTSGRGTGELFF. This rearrangement joins TRBV18 to TRBJ2-2; 11 bases match TRBD2. The CDR3 covers 19 residues. In germline, CDR1 is KGHSH, CDR2 LQKENI. The junction had 15 bases not matched to a gene; V was cut back by 4 bases and J by 5 bases.

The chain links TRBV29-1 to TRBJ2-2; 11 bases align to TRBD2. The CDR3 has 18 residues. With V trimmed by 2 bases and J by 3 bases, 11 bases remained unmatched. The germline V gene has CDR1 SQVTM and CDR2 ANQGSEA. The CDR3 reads CSVEKGDSGRVHTGELFF. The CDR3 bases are TGCAGCGTTGAAAAAGGGGATAGCGGGAGGGTTCACACCGGGGAGCTGTTTTTT.

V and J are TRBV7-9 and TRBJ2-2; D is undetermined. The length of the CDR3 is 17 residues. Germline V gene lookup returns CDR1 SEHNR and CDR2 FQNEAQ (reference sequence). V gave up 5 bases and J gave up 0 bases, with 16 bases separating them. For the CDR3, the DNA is TGTGCCAGCAGCCCCCGCCCCGGCAGCGCGAACACCGGGGAGCTGTTTTTT. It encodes CASSPRPGSANTGELFF.

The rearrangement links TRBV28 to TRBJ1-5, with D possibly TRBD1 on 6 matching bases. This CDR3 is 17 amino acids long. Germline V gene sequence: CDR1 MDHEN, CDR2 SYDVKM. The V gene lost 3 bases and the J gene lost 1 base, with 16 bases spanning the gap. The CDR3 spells CASSLQQGLVSNQPQHF. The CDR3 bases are TGTGCCAGCAGTTTGCAGCAGGGGTTAGTCAGCAATCAGCCCCAGCATTTT.

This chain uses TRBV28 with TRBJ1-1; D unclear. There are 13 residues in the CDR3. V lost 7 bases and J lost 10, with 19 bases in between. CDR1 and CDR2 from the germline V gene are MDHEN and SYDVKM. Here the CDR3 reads CASTTSLFGGAFF. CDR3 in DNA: TGTGCCAGCACCACTTCCCTGTTCGGCGGAGCTTTCTTT.

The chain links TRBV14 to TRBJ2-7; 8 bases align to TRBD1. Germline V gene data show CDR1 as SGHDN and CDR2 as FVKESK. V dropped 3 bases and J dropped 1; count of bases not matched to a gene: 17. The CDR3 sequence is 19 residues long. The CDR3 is CASSQNRGSWGVASYEQYF. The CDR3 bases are TGTGCCAGCAGCCAGAACAGGGGGTCATGGGGTGTGGCGTCCTACGAGCAGTACTTC.

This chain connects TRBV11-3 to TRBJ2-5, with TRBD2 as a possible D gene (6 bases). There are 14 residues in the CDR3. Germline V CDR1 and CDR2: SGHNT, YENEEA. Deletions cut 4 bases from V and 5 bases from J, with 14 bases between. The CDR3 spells CASSSEGLWETQYF. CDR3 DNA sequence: TGTGCCAGCAGCTCCGAGGGACTTTGGGAGACCCAGTACTTC.

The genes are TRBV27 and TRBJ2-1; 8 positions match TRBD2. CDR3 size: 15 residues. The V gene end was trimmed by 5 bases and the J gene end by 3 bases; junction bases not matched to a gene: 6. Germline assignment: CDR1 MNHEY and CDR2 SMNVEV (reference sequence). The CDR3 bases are TGTGCCAGCAGTCAACTAGCGGCTGTCTACAATGAGCAGTTCTTC. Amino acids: CASSQLAAVYNEQFF.

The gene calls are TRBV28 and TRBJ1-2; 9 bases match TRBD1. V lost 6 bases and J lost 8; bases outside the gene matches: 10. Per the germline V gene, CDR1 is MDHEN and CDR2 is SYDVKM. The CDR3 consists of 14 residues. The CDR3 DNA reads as TGTGCCAGCAGCATACCCGGGACAGGGATGGGCTACACCTTC. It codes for CASSIPGTGMGYTF.

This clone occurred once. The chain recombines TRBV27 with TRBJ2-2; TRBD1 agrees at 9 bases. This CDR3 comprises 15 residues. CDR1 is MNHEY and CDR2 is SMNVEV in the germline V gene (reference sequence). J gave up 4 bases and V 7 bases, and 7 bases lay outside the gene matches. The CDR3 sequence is CASNPGQGLTGELFF. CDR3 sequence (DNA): TGTGCCAGCAACCCGGGACAGGGTCTCACCGGGGAGCTGTTTTTT.

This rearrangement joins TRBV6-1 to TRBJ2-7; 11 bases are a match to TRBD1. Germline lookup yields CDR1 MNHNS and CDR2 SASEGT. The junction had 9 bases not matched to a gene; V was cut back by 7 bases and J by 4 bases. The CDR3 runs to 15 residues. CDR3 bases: TGTGCCAGCACCCACCTGGGGACAGGGGGTTACGAGCAGTACTTC. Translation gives CASTHLGTGGYEQYF.

As DNA, the CDR3 is TGTGCCAGCAGTTACCCCTTCAGGGGTGAGCAGTTCTTC. This sequence encodes CASSYPFRGEQFF. V usage is TRBV28 and J usage is TRBJ2-1; perhaps TRBD1 as D (6 bases). The CDR3 runs to 13 residues. Germline CDR1 reads MDHEN; CDR2 reads SYDVKM. Trimming pared 4 bases from V and 9 bases from J, leaving 13 bases between.

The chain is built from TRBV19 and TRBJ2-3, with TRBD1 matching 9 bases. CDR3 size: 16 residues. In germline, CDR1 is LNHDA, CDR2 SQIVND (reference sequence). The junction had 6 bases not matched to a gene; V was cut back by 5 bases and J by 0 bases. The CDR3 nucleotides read TGTGCCAGTAGTCTCGGACAGGGGAAGAGCACAGATACGCAGTATTTT. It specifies CASSLGQGKSTDTQYF. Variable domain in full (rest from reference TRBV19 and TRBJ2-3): DGGITQSPKYLFRKEGQNVTLSCEQNLNHDAMYWYRQDPGQGLRLIYYSQIVNDFQKGDIAEGYSVSREKKESFPLTVTSAQKNPTAFYLCASSLGQGKSTDTQYFGPGTRLTVL.

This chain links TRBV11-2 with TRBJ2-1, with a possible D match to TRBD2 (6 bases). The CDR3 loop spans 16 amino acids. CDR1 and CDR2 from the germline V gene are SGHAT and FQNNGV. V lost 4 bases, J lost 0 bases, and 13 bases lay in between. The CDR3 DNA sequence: TGTGCCAGCAGCTCCGAGGGACTGAGCTCCTACAATGAGCAGTTCTTC. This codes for CASSSEGLSSYNEQFF.

CDR3 coding DNA: TGTGCCAGCAGTTACCAACTGGGGAGTTCCTACGAGCAGTACTTC. This gives the protein CASSYQLGSSYEQYF. The chain carries TRBV6-5 and TRBJ2-7; TRBD2 is a possible D gene (5 bases). The length of the CDR3 is 15 residues. The V end lost 2 bases, the J end lost 1 base, and 12 bases lay between the germline ends. Germline loops: CDR1 MNHEY, CDR2 SVGAGI.

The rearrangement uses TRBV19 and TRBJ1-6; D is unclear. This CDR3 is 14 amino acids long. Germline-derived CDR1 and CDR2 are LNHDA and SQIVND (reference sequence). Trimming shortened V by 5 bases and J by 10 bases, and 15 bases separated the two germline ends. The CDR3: CASSLRPWASPLHF. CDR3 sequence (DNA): TGTGCCAGTAGTCTCCGACCTTGGGCCTCACCCCTCCACTTT. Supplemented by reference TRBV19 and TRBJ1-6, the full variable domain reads DGGITQSPKYLFRKEGQNVTLSCEQNLNHDAMYWYRQDPGQGLRLIYYSQIVNDFQKGDIAEGYSVSREKKESFPLTVTSAQKNPTAFYLCASSLRPWASPLHFGNGTRLTVT.

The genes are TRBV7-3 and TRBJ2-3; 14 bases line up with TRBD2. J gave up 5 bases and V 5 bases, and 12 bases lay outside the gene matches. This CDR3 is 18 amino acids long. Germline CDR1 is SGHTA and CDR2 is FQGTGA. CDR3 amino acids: CASSRKETSGGARDTQYF. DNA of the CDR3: TGTGCCAGCAGCCGGAAAGAGACTAGCGGGGGGGCCAGAGATACGCAGTATTTT.

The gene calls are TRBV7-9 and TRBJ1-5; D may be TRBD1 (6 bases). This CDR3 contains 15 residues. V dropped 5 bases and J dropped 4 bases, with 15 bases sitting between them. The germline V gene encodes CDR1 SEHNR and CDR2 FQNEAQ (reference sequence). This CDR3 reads CASSPGGGQNQPQHF. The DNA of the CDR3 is TGTGCCAGCAGCCCCGGGGGGGGGCAAAATCAGCCCCAGCATTTT. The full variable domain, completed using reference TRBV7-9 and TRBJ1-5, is DTGVSQNPRHKITKRGQNVTFRCDPISEHNRLYWYRQTLGQGPEFLTYFQNEAQLEKSRLLSDRFSAERPKGSFSTLEIQRTEQGDSAMYLCASSPGGGQNQPQHFGDGTRLSIL.

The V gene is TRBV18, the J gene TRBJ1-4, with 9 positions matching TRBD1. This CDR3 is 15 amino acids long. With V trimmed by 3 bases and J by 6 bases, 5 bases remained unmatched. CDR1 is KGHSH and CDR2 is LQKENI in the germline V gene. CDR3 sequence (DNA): TGTGCCAGCTCACCCAGAACAGGGGGCGATGAAAAACTGTTTTTT. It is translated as CASSPRTGGDEKLFF.

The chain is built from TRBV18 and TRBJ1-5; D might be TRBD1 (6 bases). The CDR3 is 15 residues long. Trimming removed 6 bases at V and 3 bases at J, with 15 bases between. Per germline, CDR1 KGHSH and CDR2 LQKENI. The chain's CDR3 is CASSPDGGLNQPQHF. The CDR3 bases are TGTGCCAGCTCCCCTGACGGGGGGCTCAATCAGCCCCAGCATTTT.

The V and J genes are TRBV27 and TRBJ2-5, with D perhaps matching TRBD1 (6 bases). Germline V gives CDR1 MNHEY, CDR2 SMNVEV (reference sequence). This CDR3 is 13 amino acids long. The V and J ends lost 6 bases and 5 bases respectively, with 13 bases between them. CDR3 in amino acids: CASRLGAGETQYF. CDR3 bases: TGTGCCAGCAGACTGGGGGCTGGGGAGACCCAGTACTTC.

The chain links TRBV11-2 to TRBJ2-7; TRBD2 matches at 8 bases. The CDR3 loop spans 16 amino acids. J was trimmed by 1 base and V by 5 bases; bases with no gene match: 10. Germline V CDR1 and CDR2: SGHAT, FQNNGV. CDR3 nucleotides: TGTGCCAGCAGCCGGAATCTAGCGGGCCGTTCCTACGAGCAGTACTTC. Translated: CASSRNLAGRSYEQYF.

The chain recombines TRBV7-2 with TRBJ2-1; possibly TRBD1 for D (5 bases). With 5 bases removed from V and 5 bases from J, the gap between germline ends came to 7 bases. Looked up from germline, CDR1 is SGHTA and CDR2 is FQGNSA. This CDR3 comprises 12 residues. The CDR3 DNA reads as TGTGCCAGCAGCAGACAGAACAATGAGCAGTTCTTC. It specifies CASSRQNNEQFF.

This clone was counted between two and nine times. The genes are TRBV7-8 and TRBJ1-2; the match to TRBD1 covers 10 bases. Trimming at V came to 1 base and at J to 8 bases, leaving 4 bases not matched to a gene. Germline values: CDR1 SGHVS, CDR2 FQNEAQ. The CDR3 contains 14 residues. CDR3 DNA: TGTGCCAGCAGCTTAGGGGGGACAGGGGAAGGCTACACCTTC. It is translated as CASSLGGTGEGYTF.